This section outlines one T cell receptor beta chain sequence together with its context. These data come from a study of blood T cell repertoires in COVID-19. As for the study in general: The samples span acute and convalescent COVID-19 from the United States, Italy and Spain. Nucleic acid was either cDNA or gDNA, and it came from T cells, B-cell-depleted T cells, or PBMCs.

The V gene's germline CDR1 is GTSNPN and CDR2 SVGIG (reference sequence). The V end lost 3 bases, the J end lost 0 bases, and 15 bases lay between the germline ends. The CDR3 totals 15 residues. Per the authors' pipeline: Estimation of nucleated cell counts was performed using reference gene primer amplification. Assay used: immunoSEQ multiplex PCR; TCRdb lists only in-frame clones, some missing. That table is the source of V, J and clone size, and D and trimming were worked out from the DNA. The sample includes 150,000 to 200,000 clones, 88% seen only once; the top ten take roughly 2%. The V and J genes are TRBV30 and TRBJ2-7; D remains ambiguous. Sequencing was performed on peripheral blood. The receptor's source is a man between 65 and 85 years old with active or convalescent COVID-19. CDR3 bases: TGTGCCTGGAGCGAAGACACCTTGAGCTCCTACGAGCAGTACTTC. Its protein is CAWSEDTLSSYEQYF.